This TCR beta chain was sequenced during a study of regulatory T cells in long-lasting Graves disease. The germline V gene encodes CDR1 GTSNPN and CDR2 SVGIG (reference sequence). The CDR3 has 14 amino acids. Deletions cut 0 bases from V and 4 bases from J, with 12 bases between. This clonotype occurred many times. Antigen specificity is unknown. Points from the study as a whole: Patients with persistent Graves' had lower TCR diversity than newly diagnosed patients. When disease was persistent, TRBV28, TRBJ1-2 and TRBJ2-5 were the favored segments. The small sample size may have reduced accuracy.

Building the TCR beta libraries relied on iRepertoire HTBI primers, and CDR3 regions underwent Arm-PCR. TCRdb analysed the multiplex PCR reads with MiXCR anew, one entry per CDR3 protein. The sample has 300,000 to 450,000 distinct CDR3 sequences; around 15% are singletons. Indicated time point: newly diagnosed GD, antithyroid drugs for less than 3 months. TCR sequences were obtained from RNA taken from PBMCs. An endocrinology department in Xi'an, China, recruited the patients. The chain recombines TRBV30 with TRBJ1-2; D is unclear. The source material was peripheral blood mononuclear cells (PBMCs), sampled at new diagnosis, from a patient treated with antithyroid drugs. This TCR came from a female donor with Graves disease. Here the CDR3 DNA reads TGTGCCTGGAGTGTAACGAGAGGGAGCTATGGCTACACCTTC. Translating it yields CAWSVTRGSYGYTF.